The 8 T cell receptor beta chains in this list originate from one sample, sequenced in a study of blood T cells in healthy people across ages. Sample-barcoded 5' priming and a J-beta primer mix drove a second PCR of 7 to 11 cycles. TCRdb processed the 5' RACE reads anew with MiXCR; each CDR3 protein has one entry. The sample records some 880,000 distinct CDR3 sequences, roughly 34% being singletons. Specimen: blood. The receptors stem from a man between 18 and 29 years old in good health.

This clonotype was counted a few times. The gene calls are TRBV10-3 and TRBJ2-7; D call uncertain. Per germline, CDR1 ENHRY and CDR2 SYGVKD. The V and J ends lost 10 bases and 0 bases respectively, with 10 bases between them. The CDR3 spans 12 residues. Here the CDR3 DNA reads TGTGCCACGGCAGGTACCTCCTACGAGCAGTACTTC. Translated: CATAGTSYEQYF.

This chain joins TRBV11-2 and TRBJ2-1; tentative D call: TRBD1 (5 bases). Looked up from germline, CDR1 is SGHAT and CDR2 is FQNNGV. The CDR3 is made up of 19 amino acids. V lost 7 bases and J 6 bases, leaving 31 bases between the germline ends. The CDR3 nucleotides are TGTGCCAGCAACAACTTCAAGGCAGGGATCATACAAGGTTTCAATGAGCAGTTCTTC. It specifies CASNNFKAGIIQGFNEQFF.

The DNA for the CDR3 is TGTGCCAGCAGCACCCGGGTTCTATACGAGCAGTACTTC. Translation: CASSTRVLYEQYF. The chain is built from TRBV16 and TRBJ2-4; the D is unclear. The J call could be wrong; TRBJ2-7 is a better fit for the DNA end. The CDR3 extends over 13 amino acids. The germline gives CDR1 KGHSY, CDR2 FQNENV.

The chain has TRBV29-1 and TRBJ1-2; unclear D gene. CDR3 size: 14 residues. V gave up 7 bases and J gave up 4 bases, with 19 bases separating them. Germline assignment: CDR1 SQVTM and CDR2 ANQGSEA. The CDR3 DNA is TGCAGCGCCCGTCCTAGTACTCTTAGCTATGGCTACACCTTC. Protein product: CSARPSTLSYGYTF.

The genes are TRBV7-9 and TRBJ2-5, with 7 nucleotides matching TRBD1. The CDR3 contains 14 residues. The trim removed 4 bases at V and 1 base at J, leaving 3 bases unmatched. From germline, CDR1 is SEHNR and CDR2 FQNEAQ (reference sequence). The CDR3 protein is CASSYTGVQETQYF. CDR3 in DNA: TGTGCCAGCAGCTACACAGGGGTCCAAGAGACCCAGTACTTC.

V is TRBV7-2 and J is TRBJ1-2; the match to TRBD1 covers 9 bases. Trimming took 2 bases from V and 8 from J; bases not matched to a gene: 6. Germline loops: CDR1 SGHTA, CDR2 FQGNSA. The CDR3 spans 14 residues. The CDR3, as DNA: TGTGCCAGCAGCTTAATGGGACAGGGAGGAGGCTACACCTTC. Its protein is CASSLMGQGGGYTF.

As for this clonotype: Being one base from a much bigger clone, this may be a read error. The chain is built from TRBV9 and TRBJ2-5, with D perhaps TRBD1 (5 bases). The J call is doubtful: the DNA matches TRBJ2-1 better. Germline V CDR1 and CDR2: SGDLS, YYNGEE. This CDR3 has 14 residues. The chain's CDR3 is CASSVGQSQETQFF. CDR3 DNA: TGTGCCAGCAGCGTAGGACAGTCCCAAGAGACCCAGTTCTTC.

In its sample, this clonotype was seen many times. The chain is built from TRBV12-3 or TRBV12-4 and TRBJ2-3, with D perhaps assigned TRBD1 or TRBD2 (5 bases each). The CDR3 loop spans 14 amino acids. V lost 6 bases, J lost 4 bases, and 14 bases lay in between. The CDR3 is CASSDRSGPDTQYF. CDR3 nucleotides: TGTGCCAGCAGCGATCGATCGGGACCAGATACGCAGTATTTT.